These 17 T cell receptor beta chains were all obtained from the same sample, sequenced in a study of blood T cell repertoires in COVID-19. The repertoire was sequenced with immunoSEQ multiplex PCR; TCRdb's copy has only in-frame clones and lacks some. Here the sample spans 350,000 to 450,000 clones, 85% being singletons. Material: peripheral blood. The receptor source for this set is a woman aged 18-35 years with acute or convalescent COVID-19.

The chain has TRBV9 and TRBJ2-2; 9 positions match TRBD2. This CDR3 region has 17 residues. V dropped 2 bases and J dropped 1; count of bases not matched to a gene: 6. Germline V CDR1 and CDR2: SGDLS, YYNGEE. The chain's CDR3 is CASSVRVTSGNTGELFF. The CDR3, as DNA: TGTGCCAGCAGCGTGCGAGTGACTAGCGGGAACACCGGGGAGCTGTTTTTT. The full variable domain, its missing parts supplied by reference TRBV9 and TRBJ2-2, is DSGVTQTPKHLITATGQRVTLRCSPRSGDLSVYWYQQSLDQGLQFLIQYYNGEERAKGNILERFSAQQFPDLHSELNLSSLELGDSALYFCASSVRVTSGNTGELFFGEGSRLTVL.

V gene TRBV9 combines with J gene TRBJ1-2; D is perhaps TRBD1 (6 bases). Trimming stripped 4 bases from V and 7 bases from J, with 26 bases between. This CDR3 spans 17 amino acids. Germline CDR1 reads SGDLS; CDR2 reads YYNGEE. CDR3 sequence: CASSPQTGGLGISGYTF. The DNA for the CDR3 is TGTGCCAGCAGCCCCCAAACCGGGGGGCTAGGAATAAGTGGCTACACCTTC.

The chain is built from TRBV7-6 and TRBJ1-5, with no clear D. Trimming stripped 4 bases from V and 5 bases from J, with 15 bases between. The CDR3 sequence is 15 residues long. Germline-derived CDR1 and CDR2 are SGHVS and FNYEAQ. This CDR3 is CASSYTWGVDQPQHF. The CDR3 DNA follows: TGTGCCAGCAGCTACACTTGGGGAGTTGATCAGCCCCAGCATTTT.

The V gene is TRBV9, the J gene TRBJ2-5, with 8 bases fitting TRBD1. Losses at the gene ends were 4 bases for V and 5 bases for J; bases not matched to a gene: 7. CDR3 size: 14 residues. Looked up from germline, CDR1 is SGDLS and CDR2 is YYNGEE. The DNA for the CDR3 is TGTGCCAGCAGCTCTGGACAGGGTGGGGAGACCCAGTACTTC. Residues: CASSSGQGGETQYF. Looking up the rest from reference TRBV9 and TRBJ2-5 gives the full variable domain: DSGVTQTPKHLITATGQRVTLRCSPRSGDLSVYWYQQSLDQGLQFLIQYYNGEERAKGNILERFSAQQFPDLHSELNLSSLELGDSALYFCASSSGQGGETQYFGPGTRLLVL.

The rearrangement joins TRBV25-1 to TRBJ2-1; the D gene is possibly TRBD1 (5 bases). This CDR3 contains 16 residues. Trimming pared 1 base from V and 0 bases from J, leaving 10 bases between. CDR1 is MGHDK, CDR2 SYGVNS, per germline. The DNA of the CDR3 is TGTGCCAGCAGTGAATTGGGGCAGGGCTCCTACAATGAGCAGTTCTTC. It translates to CASSELGQGSYNEQFF.

CDR3 in amino acids: CASSPLTGKGQPQHF. CDR3 coding DNA: TGTGCCAGCAGTCCCCTTACAGGGAAAGGTCAGCCCCAGCATTTT. The chain uses TRBV2 and TRBJ1-5; D may be TRBD1 (6 bases). This CDR3 is built from 15 residues. Per germline, CDR1 SNHLY and CDR2 FYNNEI. The ends were cut back, 5 bases at V and 6 bases at J, with 17 bases in the middle.

V is TRBV30 and J is TRBJ2-3; D might be TRBD2 (6 bases). V shed 3 bases and J shed 0 bases, with 10 bases lying between them. Germline V gene sequence: CDR1 GTSNPN, CDR2 SVGIG (reference sequence). CDR3 length: 14 amino acids. In DNA form, the CDR3 reads TGTGCCTGGAGGGAACTAGCAAGCACAGATACGCAGTATTTT. It yields the protein CAWRELASTDTQYF.

Concerning this clone: Other DNA sequences in this specimen translate into the identical CDR3. The gene calls are TRBV9 and TRBJ1-2; unclear D gene. The germline CDR1 and CDR2 sequences are SGDLS and YYNGEE. V lost 3 bases, J lost 0 bases, and 9 bases lay in between. There are 14 residues in the CDR3. Here the CDR3 DNA reads TGTGCCAGCAGCGCGGCCGGAGCTAACTATGGCTACACCTTC. Protein sequence: CASSAAGANYGYTF.

The DNA for the CDR3 is TGCAGTGCTAGTCATACTTCAGGGCCTAACTACGAGCAGTACTTC. Amino acid sequence: CSASHTSGPNYEQYF. The chain is built from TRBV20-1 and TRBJ2-7, with TRBD1 as a possible D gene (5 bases). The germline V gene encodes CDR1 DFQATT and CDR2 SNEGSKA (reference sequence). This CDR3 is 15 amino acids long. V lost 3 bases, J lost 3 bases, and 18 bases lay in between.

The gene calls are TRBV19 and TRBJ2-7; a possible D gene is TRBD2 (5 bases). Germline loops: CDR1 LNHDA, CDR2 SQIVND (reference sequence). The V gene lost 3 bases and the J gene lost 2 bases, with 14 bases spanning the gap. This CDR3 has 15 amino acids. The CDR3 region has the DNA TGTGCCAGTAGTATGGTAGGAGGTACGACCTACGAGCAGTACTTC. Residues: CASSMVGGTTYEQYF. Filled out from reference TRBV19 and TRBJ2-7, the complete variable domain reads DGGITQSPKYLFRKEGQNVTLSCEQNLNHDAMYWYRQDPGQGLRLIYYSQIVNDFQKGDIAEGYSVSREKKESFPLTVTSAQKNPTAFYLCASSMVGGTTYEQYFGPGTRLTVT.

This chain links TRBV7-2 with TRBJ2-7; a weak D match, TRBD1 (7 bases). The CDR3 consists of 14 residues. CDR1 is SGHTA, CDR2 FQGNSA, per germline. With 5 bases removed from V and 4 bases from J, the gap between germline ends came to 15 bases. CDR3 sequence (DNA): TGTGCCAGCAGCCGGGGCGGGACAGTGTACGAGCAGTACTTC. Translating it yields CASSRGGTVYEQYF.

The chain uses TRBV2 and TRBJ2-7; the D gene is possibly TRBD1 (6 bases). The germline gives CDR1 SNHLY, CDR2 FYNNEI. The V gene lost 7 bases and the J gene lost 3 bases, with 10 bases spanning the gap. The CDR3 spans 12 residues. CDR3 coding DNA: TGTGCCAGCACCGGGGACATCTACGAGCAGTACTTC. This codes for CASTGDIYEQYF.

V is TRBV7-8 and J is TRBJ1-4; D call uncertain. Deletions cut 1 base from V and 4 bases from J, with 10 bases between. CDR3 size: 15 residues. Germline V gene data show CDR1 as SGHVS and CDR2 as FQNEAQ. The CDR3 DNA reads as TGTGCCAGCAGCTTAGTTCTAGGAGATAATGAAAAACTGTTTTTT. It codes for CASSLVLGDNEKLFF. The full variable domain, completed using reference TRBV7-8 and TRBJ1-4, is GAGVSQSPRYKVAKRGQDVALRCDPISGHVSLFWYQQALGQGPEFLTYFQNEAQLDKSGLPSDRFFAERPEGSVSTLKIQRTQQEDSAVYLCASSLVLGDNEKLFFGSGTQLSVL.

The V call is TRBV6-5, the J call TRBJ1-6; 10 bases are a match to TRBD1. V was pared by 7 bases and J by 7 bases, with 7 bases of the junction left unmatched. Per germline, CDR1 MNHEY and CDR2 SVGAGI. The CDR3 is 15 residues long. DNA for the CDR3: TGTGCCAGCAACCTAAAGGGACAGGGGAATTCACCCCTCCACTTT. Its translation is CASNLKGQGNSPLHF.

The CDR3 DNA is TGTGCCAGCAGGCAGGGGTTGAGCACCGGGGAGCTGTTTTTT. The encoded protein is CASRQGLSTGELFF. The chain recombines TRBV2 with TRBJ2-2; perhaps TRBD1 as D (6 bases). V lost 6 bases and J lost 4, with 12 bases in between. CDR1 is SNHLY and CDR2 is FYNNEI in the germline V gene. The CDR3 contains 14 residues.

The chain couples TRBV6-1 to TRBJ1-4, with 8 nucleotides matching TRBD1. V shed 2 bases and J 7 bases; nucleotides not matched to a gene: 3. Germline lookup yields CDR1 MNHNS and CDR2 SASEGT. The CDR3 loop spans 14 amino acids. The CDR3 reads CASSEQGALEKLFF. The CDR3 bases are TGTGCCAGCAGTGAACAGGGGGCCCTTGAAAAACTGTTTTTT.

This chain links TRBV10-3 with TRBJ1-1; no reliable D call. CDR1 ENHRY and CDR2 SYGVKD come from the germline V gene. The V end lost 3 bases, the J end lost 1 base, and 6 bases lay between the germline ends. This CDR3 has 13 amino acids. CDR3 nucleotide sequence: TGTGCCATCAGTGATTCAGAGAACACTGAAGCTTTCTTT. Amino acids: CAISDSENTEAFF.